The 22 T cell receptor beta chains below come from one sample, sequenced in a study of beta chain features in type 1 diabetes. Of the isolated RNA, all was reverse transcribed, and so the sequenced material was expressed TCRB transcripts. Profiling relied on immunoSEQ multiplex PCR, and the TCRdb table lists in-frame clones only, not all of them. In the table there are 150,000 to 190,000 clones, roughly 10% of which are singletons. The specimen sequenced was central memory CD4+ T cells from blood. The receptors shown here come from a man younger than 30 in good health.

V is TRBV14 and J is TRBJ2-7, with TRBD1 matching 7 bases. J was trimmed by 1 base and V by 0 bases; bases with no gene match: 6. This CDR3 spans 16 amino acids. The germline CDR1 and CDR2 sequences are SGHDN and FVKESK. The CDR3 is CASSQDRGYTSYEQYF. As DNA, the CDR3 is TGTGCCAGCAGCCAAGACAGGGGGTATACGTCCTACGAGCAGTACTTC.

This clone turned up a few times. CDR3 in amino acids: CASSTGGGETQYF. Here the CDR3 DNA reads TGCGCCAGCAGTACAGGGGGCGGGGAGACCCAGTACTTC. The V gene is TRBV5-1, the J gene TRBJ2-5, with TRBD1 matching over 9 bases. The germline gives CDR1 SGHRS, CDR2 YFSETQ. The CDR3 extends over 13 amino acids. V was clipped by 5 bases and J by 5 bases; unmatched bases: 4.

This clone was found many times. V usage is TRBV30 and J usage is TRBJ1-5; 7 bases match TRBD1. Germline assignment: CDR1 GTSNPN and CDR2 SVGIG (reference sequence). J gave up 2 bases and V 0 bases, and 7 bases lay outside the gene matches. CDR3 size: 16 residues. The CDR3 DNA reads TGTGCCTGGAGTGTGCTACAGGGGCCACGCAATCAGCCCCAGCATTTT. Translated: CAWSVLQGPRNQPQHF.

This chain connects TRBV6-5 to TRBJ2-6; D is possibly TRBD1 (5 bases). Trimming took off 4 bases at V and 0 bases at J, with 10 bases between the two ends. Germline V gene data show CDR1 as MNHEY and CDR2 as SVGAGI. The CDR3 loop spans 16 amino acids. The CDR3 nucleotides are TGTGCCAGCAGTTCGACAGCTATCTCTGGGGCCAACGTCCTGACTTTC. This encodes CASSSTAISGANVLTF.

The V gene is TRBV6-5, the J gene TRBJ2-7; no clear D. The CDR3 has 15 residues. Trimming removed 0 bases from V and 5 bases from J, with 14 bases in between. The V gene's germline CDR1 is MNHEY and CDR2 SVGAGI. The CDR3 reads CASSYSLKVTHEQYF. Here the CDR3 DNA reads TGTGCCAGCAGTTACTCCCTGAAAGTCACCCACGAGCAGTACTTC.

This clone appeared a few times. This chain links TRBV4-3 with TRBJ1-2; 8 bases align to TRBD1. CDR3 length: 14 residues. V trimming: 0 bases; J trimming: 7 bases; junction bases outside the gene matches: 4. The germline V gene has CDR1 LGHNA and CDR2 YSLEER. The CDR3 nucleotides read TGCGCCAGCAGCCAAGAATACAGGGGGGGTGGCTACACCTTC. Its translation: CASSQEYRGGGYTF.

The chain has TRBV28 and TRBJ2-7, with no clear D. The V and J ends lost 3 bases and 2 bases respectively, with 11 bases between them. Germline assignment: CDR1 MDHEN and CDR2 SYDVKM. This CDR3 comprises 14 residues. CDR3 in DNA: TGTGCCAGCAGTTTGGCAGAGGTAACCTACGAGCAGTACTTC. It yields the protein CASSLAEVTYEQYF. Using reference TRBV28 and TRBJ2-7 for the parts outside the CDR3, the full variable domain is DVKVTQSSRYLVKRTGEKVFLECVQDMDHENMFWYRQDPGLGLRLIYFSYDVKMKEKGDIPEGYSVSREKKERFSLILESASTNQTSMYLCASSLAEVTYEQYFGPGTRLTVT.

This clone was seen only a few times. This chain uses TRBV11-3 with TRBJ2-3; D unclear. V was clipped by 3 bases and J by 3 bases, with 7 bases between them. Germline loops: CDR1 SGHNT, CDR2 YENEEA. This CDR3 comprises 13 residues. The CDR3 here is CASSLERTDTQYF. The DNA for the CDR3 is TGTGCCAGCAGCTTGGAGAGGACAGATACGCAGTATTTT.

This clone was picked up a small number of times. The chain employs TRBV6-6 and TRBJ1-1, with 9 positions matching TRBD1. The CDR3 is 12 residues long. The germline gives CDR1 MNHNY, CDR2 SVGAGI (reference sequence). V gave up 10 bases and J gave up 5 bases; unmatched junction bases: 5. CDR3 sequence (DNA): TGTGCCACCCGGACAGGGGAGACTGAAGCTTTCTTT. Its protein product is CATRTGETEAFF.

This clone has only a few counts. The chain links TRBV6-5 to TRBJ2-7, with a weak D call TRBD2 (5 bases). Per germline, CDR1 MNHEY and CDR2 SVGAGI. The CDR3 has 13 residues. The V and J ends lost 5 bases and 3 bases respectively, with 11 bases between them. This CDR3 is CASSEFGNYEQYF. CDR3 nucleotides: TGTGCCAGCAGTGAATTCGGGAACTACGAGCAGTACTTC.

CDR3 region: CATSATAGGTYEQYF. The CDR3 DNA reads TGTGCCACCAGCGCAACAGCGGGGGGTACCTACGAGCAGTACTTC. The rearrangement links TRBV15 to TRBJ2-7; the match to TRBD2 covers 9 bases. With 5 bases clipped from V and 2 bases from J, the junction kept 7 bases outside the gene matches. The V gene's germline CDR1 is LNHNV and CDR2 YYDKDF (reference sequence). The CDR3 totals 15 residues.

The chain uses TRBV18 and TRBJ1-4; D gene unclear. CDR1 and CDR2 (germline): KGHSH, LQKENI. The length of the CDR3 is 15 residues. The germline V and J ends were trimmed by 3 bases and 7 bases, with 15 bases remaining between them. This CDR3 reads CASSPRISAGEKLFF. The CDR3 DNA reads TGTGCCAGCTCACCGCGTATCTCGGCGGGTGAAAAACTGTTTTTT.

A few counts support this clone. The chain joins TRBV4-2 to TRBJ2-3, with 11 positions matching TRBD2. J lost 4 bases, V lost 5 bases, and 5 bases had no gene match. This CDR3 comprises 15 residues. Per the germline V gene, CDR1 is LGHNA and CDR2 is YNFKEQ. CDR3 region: CASSYSGGAPDTQYF. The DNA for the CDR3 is TGTGCCAGCAGCTATAGCGGGGGGGCGCCAGATACGCAGTATTTT.

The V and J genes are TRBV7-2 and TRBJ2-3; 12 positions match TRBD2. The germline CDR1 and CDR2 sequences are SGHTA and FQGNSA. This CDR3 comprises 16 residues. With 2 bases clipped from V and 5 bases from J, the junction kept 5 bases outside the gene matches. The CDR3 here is CASSLLRTSGIDTQYF. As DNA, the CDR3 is TGTGCCAGCAGCTTACTGCGGACTAGCGGGATAGATACGCAGTATTTT.

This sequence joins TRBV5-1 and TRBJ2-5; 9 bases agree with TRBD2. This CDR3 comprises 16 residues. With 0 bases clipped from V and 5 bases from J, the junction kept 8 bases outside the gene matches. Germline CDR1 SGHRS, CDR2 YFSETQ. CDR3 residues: CASSLGAVAGVETQYF. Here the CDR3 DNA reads TGCGCCAGCAGCTTGGGTGCGGTAGCGGGAGTGGAGACCCAGTACTTC.

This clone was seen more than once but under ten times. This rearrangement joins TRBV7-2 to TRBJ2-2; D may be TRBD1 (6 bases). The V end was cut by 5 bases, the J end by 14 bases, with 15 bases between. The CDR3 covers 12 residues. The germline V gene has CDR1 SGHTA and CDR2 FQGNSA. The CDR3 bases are TGTGCCAGCAGCCAGTCGGCACAGGGACTGTTTTTT. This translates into CASSQSAQGLFF.

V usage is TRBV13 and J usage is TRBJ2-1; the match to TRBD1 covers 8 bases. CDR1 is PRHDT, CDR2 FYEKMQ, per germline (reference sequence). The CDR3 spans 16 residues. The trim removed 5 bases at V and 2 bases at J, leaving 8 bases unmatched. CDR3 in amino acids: CASSAPVQGAYNEQFF. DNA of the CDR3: TGTGCCAGCAGCGCTCCGGTACAGGGGGCCTACAATGAGCAGTTCTTC. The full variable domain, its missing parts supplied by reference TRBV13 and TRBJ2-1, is AAGVIQSPRHLIKEKRETATLKCYPIPRHDTVYWYQQGPGQDPQFLISFYEKMQSDKGSIPDRFSAQQFSDYHSELNMSSLELGDSALYFCASSAPVQGAYNEQFFGPGTRLTVL.

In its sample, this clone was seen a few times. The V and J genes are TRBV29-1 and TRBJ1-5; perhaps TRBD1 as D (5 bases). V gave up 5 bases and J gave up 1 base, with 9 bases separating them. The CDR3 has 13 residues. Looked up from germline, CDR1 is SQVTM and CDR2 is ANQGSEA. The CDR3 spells CSVQGRSNQPQHF. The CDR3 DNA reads TGCAGCGTTCAGGGAAGAAGCAATCAGCCCCAGCATTTT.

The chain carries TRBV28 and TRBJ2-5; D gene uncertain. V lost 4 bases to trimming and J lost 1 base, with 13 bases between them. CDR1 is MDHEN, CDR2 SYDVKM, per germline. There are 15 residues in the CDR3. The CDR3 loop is CASSSAQVTQETQYF. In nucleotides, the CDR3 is TGTGCCAGCAGTTCCGCTCAGGTGACCCAAGAGACCCAGTACTTC.

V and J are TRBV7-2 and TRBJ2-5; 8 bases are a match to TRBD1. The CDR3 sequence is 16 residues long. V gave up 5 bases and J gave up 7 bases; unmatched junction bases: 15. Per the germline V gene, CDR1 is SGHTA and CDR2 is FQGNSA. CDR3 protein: CASSGAQGAPQTTQYF. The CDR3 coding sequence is TGTGCCAGCAGCGGGGCTCAGGGGGCCCCACAGACGACCCAGTACTTC.

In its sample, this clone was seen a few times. This chain's CDR3 is CASSRGQGEGPQHF. CDR3 DNA sequence: TGTGCCAGCAGCCGGGGACAGGGCGAGGGGCCCCAGCATTTT. The chain joins TRBV7-9 to TRBJ1-5, with 9 bases aligning to TRBD1. There are 14 residues in the CDR3. V shed 5 bases and J 9 bases; nucleotides not matched to a gene: 8. The germline V gene encodes CDR1 SEHNR and CDR2 FQNEAQ (reference sequence).

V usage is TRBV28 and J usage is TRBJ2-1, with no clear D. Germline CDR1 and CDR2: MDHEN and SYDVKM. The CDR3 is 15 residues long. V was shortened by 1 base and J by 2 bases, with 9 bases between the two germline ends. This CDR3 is CASSLFRRTYNEQFF. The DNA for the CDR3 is TGTGCCAGCAGTTTATTTCGGAGAACCTACAATGAGCAGTTCTTC.